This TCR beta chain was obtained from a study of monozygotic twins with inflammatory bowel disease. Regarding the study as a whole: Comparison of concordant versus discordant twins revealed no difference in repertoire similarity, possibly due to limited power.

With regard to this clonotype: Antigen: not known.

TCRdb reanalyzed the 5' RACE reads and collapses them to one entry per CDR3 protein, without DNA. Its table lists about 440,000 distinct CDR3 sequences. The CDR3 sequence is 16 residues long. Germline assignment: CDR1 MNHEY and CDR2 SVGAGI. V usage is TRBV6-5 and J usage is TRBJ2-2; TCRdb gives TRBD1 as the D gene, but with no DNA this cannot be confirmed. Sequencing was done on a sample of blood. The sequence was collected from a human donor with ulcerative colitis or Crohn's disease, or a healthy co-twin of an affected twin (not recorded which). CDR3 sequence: CASSSAGGAVTGELFF.